These T cell receptor beta chains were read from a single sample in a study of control samples from healthy donors and cancer patients. The repertoire was sequenced with immunoSEQ multiplex PCR; TCRdb's copy has only in-frame clones and lacks some. Found here are about 61,000 clones, 90% of them singletons; the top ten hold less than 7%. The sequenced material came from PBMCs. The receptors stem from a man between 60 and 75 years old with colorectal cancer. Both conserved end residues are part of each CDR3. Where a row states a size, it is once, few, many or the class of an expanded clone; other rows omit it.

abundance: -
v_gene: TRBV30
j_gene: TRBJ2-5
CDR3aa: CAWSVETQYF

abundance: once
v_gene: TRBV5-6
j_gene: TRBJ1-1
CDR3aa: CASSLWWRGTNTEAFF

abundance: -
v_gene: TRBV14
j_gene: TRBJ1-1
CDR3aa: CASSQLGGEGRAFF

abundance: -
v_gene: TRBV4-1
j_gene: TRBJ1-4
CDR3aa: CASSQEPNIGVGEKLFF

abundance: once
v_gene: TRBV7-2
j_gene: TRBJ2-7
CDR3aa: CASGSGFYEQYF

abundance: -
v_gene: TRBV10-2
j_gene: TRBJ1-3
CDR3aa: CASSEQGGGGNTIYF

abundance: -
v_gene: TRBV7-9
j_gene: TRBJ2-7
CDR3aa: CASTHLGTEISEQYF

abundance: -
v_gene: TRBV30
j_gene: TRBJ2-7
CDR3aa: CAWSVPSGGRSYEQYF

abundance: -
v_gene: TRBV5-1
j_gene: TRBJ2-7
CDR3aa: CASSLVGGPYEQYF

abundance: -
v_gene: TRBV28
j_gene: TRBJ1-2
CDR3aa: CASSPPVFYGYTF

abundance: -
v_gene: TRBV7-3
j_gene: TRBJ2-3
CDR3aa: CASSPGPRSGLAGGTTDTQYF

abundance: -
v_gene: TRBV11-2
j_gene: TRBJ2-5
CDR3aa: CASSFAHTGTETQYF

abundance: once
v_gene: TRBV2
j_gene: TRBJ1-2
CDR3aa: CASSEARSGPNPGYTF

abundance: once
v_gene: TRBV6-1
j_gene: TRBJ2-7
CDR3aa: CASSEVGRPQYF

abundance: -
v_gene: TRBV7-9
j_gene: TRBJ1-2
CDR3aa: CASSHTGTPGPGYTF

abundance: -
v_gene: TRBV12-5
j_gene: TRBJ1-2
CDR3aa: CASGFTGSGGYTF

abundance: -
v_gene: TRBV7-3
j_gene: TRBJ2-3
CDR3aa: CASSLRGGRTDTQYF

abundance: -
v_gene: TRBV10-1
j_gene: TRBJ2-5
CDR3aa: CASSPGTGSETQYF

abundance: -
v_gene: TRBV7-3
j_gene: TRBJ1-2
CDR3aa: CASSLRGLNHGYTF

abundance: -
v_gene: TRBV6-5
j_gene: TRBJ2-1
CDR3aa: CASSYGQVTYNEQFF

abundance: -
v_gene: TRBV6-6
j_gene: TRBJ1-4
CDR3aa: CASSYGGYEKLFF

abundance: -
v_gene: TRBV3-1/TRBV3-2
j_gene: TRBJ2-4
CDR3aa: CASTGTGKNIQYF

abundance: -
v_gene: TRBV12-3/TRBV12-4
j_gene: TRBJ1-5
CDR3aa: CASSLLTIQPQHF

abundance: few
v_gene: TRBV7-2
j_gene: TRBJ1-2
CDR3aa: CASSPDVQGSYGYTF

abundance: -
v_gene: TRBV21-1
j_gene: TRBJ2-3
CDR3aa: CASSITSGSSTDTQYF

abundance: -
v_gene: TRBV28
j_gene: TRBJ2-3
CDR3aa: CASTDPSGTADTDTQYF

abundance: -
v_gene: TRBV7-9
j_gene: TRBJ2-2
CDR3aa: CASSLGSLVLLDTGELFF

abundance: -
v_gene: TRBV21-1
j_gene: TRBJ1-2
CDR3aa: CASSAPWDRGHYGYTF

abundance: -
v_gene: TRBV4-2
j_gene: TRBJ2-3
CDR3aa: CASSQGKAGGSDTQYF

abundance: -
v_gene: TRBV7-9
j_gene: TRBJ2-3
CDR3aa: CASSLGAARIATDTQYF

abundance: -
v_gene: TRBV6-1
j_gene: TRBJ2-7
CDR3aa: CASSDGRLVYEQYF

abundance: -
v_gene: TRBV28
j_gene: TRBJ2-7
CDR3aa: CASSWTGDGEQYF

abundance: -
v_gene: TRBV2
j_gene: TRBJ2-7
CDR3aa: CASSLIQGWEQYF

abundance: -
v_gene: TRBV30
j_gene: TRBJ2-2
CDR3aa: CAWSVGGTNTGELFF